These T cell receptor beta chains were read from a single sample in a study of blood T cell repertoires in COVID-19. Only in-frame clones appear in the TCRdb table, and some are missing; sequencing was by immunoSEQ multiplex PCR. The sample lists tens of thousands of clones; 55% to 80% were seen once. Sequencing was done on a sample of peripheral blood. The receptors originated from a woman aged 55 to 70 in a cohort sampled during active or convalescent COVID-19. Both conserved end residues are part of each CDR3.

TRBV14	TRBJ1-2	CASSLNSILYGYTF
TRBV7-9	TRBJ1-2	CASSLDFRGYTF
TRBV4-3	TRBJ2-1	CASSRLGGGEQFF
TRBV24-1	TRBJ2-1	CATSNSGGYNEQFF
TRBV18	TRBJ1-5	CASSPPPVYGNQPQHF
TRBV7-2	TRBJ1-6	CASSLALAPLHF
TRBV6-2/TRBV6-3	TRBJ2-1	CASSSRDRVWNEQFF
TRBV2	TRBJ2-5	CASSVGSGQETQYF
TRBV7-2	TRBJ1-5	CASSLGSSGRQPQHF
TRBV25-1	TRBJ1-2	CASSPNRGLGYTF
TRBV16	TRBJ1-4	CASSQRRGRNEKLFF
TRBV3-1/TRBV3-2	TRBJ1-2	CASSQDSRSYGYTF
TRBV19	TRBJ2-5	CASSTSGTSIGKTQYF
TRBV5-1	TRBJ2-1	CASSLASDEQFF
TRBV2	TRBJ1-5	CASNGQGGHSNQPQHF
TRBV7-9	TRBJ1-1	CASSFPSSHQVLMNTEAFF
TRBV5-1	TRBJ2-7	CASSLRQGYEQYF
TRBV27	TRBJ2-5	CASSSQSRRGETQYF
TRBV4-1	TRBJ1-1	CASSQGQNYRTEAFF
TRBV6-5	TRBJ2-1	CASSRGGAPDNEQFF
TRBV18	TRBJ2-5	CASSPRAGEETQYF
TRBV6-6	TRBJ1-2	CASRPGKGNYGYTF
TRBV9	TRBJ2-3	CASSVGLGVSLGDTQYF
TRBV4-1	TRBJ1-6	CASSQDAGGRYNSPLHF
TRBV30	TRBJ2-3	CAWSRDTSTDTQYF
TRBV5-1	TRBJ2-7	CASSAQRRYEQYF
TRBV6-5	TRBJ2-3	CASSYRTGAQYF
TRBV6-6	TRBJ2-3	CASRQSSDTQYF
TRBV7-2	TRBJ1-5	CASSSSDIPQPQHF
TRBV5-1	TRBJ2-5	CASILSGGALGETQYF